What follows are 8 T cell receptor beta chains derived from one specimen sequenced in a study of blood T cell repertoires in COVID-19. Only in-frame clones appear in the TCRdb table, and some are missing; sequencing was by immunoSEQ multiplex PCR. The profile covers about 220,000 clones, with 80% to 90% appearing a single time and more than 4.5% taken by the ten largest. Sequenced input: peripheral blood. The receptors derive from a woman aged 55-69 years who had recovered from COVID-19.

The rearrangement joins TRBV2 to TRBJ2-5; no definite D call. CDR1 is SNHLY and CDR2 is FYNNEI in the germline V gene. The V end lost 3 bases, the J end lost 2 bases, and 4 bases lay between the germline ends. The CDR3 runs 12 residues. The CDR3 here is CASSDTQETQYF. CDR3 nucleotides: TGTGCCAGCAGTGACACTCAAGAGACCCAGTACTTC.

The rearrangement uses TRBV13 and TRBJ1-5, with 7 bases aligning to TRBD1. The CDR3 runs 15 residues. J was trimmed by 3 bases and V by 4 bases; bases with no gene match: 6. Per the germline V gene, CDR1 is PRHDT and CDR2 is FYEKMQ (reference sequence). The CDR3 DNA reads TGTGCCAGCAGCTCGACGGGACAGATCAATCAGCCCCAGCATTTT. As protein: CASSSTGQINQPQHF. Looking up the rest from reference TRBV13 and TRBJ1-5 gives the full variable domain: AAGVIQSPRHLIKEKRETATLKCYPIPRHDTVYWYQQGPGQDPQFLISFYEKMQSDKGSIPDRFSAQQFSDYHSELNMSSLELGDSALYFCASSSTGQINQPQHFGDGTRLSIL.

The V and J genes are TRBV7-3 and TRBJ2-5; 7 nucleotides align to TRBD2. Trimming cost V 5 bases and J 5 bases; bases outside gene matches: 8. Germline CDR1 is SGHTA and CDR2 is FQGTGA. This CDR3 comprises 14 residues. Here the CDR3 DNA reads TGTGCCAGCAGCCTCGTGGGGGGGTCGGAGACCCAGTACTTC. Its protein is CASSLVGGSETQYF.

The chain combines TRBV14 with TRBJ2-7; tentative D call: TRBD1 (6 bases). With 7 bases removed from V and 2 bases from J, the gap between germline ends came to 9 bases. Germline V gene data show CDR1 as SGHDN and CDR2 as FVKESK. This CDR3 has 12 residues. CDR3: CASTGAAYEQYF. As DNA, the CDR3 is TGTGCCAGCACAGGGGCTGCCTACGAGCAGTACTTC.

CDR3 nucleotides: TGTGCCAGTAGTACACCGCTAGCGGGGAACACAGATACGCAGTATTTT. Its protein product is CASSTPLAGNTDTQYF. V gene TRBV19 combines with J gene TRBJ2-3; 9 bases are shared with TRBD2. Germline V gene sequence: CDR1 LNHDA, CDR2 SQIVND (reference sequence). CDR3 length equals 16 residues. V lost 4 bases to trimming and J lost 2 bases; unmatched junction nucleotides: 7.

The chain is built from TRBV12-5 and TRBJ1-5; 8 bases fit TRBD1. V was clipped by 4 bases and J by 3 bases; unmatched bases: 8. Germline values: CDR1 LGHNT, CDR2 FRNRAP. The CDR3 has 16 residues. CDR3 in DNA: TGTGCTAGTGGTTCCGGACAGGGCGAAGCCAATCAGCCCCAGCATTTT. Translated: CASGSGQGEANQPQHF.

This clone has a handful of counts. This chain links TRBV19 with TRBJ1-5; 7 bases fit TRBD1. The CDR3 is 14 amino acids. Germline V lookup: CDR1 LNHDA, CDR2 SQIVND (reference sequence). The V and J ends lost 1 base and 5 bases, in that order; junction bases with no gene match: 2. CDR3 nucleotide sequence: TGTGCCAGTAGTATAGCAGGGGGTGATCAGCCCCAGCATTTT. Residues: CASSIAGGDQPQHF.

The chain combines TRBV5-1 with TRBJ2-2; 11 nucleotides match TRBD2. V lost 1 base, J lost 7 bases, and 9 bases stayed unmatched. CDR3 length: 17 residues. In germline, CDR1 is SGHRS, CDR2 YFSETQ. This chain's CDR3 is CASSLSLAGEPFGELFF. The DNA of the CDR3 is TGCGCCAGCAGCTTGTCACTAGCGGGGGAGCCCTTCGGGGAGCTGTTTTTT.